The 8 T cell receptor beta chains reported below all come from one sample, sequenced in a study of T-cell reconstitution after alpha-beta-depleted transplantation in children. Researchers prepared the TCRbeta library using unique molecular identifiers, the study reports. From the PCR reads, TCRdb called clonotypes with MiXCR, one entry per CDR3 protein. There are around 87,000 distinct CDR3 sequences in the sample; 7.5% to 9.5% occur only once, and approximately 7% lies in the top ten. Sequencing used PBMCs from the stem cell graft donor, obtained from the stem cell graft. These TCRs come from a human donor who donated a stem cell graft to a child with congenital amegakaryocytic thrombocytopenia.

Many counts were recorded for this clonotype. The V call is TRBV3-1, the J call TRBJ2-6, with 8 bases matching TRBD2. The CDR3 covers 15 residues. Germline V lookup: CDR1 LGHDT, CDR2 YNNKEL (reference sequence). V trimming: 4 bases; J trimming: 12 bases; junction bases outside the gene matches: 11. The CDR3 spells CASSPSRGGSLVLTF. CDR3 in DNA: TGTGCCAGCAGCCCCAGCCGGGGGGGGTCTCTCGTCCTGACTTTC.

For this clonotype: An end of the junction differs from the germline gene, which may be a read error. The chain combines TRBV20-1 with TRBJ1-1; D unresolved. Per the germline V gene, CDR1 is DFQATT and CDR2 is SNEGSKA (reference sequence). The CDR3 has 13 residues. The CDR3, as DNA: TGCACTGCTAGAGGCCGGATGAACACTGAAGCTTTCTTT. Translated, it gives CTARGRMNTEAFF.

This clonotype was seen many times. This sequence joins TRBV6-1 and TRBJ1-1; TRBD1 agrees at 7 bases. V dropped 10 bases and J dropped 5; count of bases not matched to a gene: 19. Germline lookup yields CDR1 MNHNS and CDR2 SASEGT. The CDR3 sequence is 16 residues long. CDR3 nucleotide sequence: TGTGCCACCCAATCAGACCCAGGGGGTTCAGCAACTGAAGCTTTCTTT. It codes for CATQSDPGGSATEAFF.

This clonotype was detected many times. CDR3 in amino acids: CASSLAGPPYEQYF. The CDR3 DNA reads TGTGCCAGCAGCCTGGCCGGGCCGCCCTACGAGCAGTACTTC. This chain uses TRBV5-5 with TRBJ2-7; no firm D call. Trimming removed 4 bases from V and 2 bases from J, with 13 bases in between. Germline V gene sequence: CDR1 SGHKS, CDR2 YYEKEE (reference sequence). The CDR3 has 14 amino acids.

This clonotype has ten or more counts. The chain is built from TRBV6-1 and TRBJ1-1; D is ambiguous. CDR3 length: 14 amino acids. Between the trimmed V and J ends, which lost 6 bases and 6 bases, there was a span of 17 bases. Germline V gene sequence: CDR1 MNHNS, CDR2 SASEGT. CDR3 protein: CASSLISGGAEAFF. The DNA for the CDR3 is TGTGCCAGCAGCCTAATCAGCGGTGGGGCTGAAGCTTTCTTT.

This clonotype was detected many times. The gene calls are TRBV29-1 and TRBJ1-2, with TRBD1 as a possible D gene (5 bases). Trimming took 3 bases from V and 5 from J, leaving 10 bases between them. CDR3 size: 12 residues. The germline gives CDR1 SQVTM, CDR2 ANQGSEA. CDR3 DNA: TGCAGCGTTGACAGGGAAGGGTATGGCTACACCTTC. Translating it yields CSVDREGYGYTF.

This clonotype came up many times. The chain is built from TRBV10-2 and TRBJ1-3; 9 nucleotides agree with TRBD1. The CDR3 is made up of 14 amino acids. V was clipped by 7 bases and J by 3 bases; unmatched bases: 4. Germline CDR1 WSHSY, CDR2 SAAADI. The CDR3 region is CASIRTGDGNTIYF. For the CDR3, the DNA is TGCGCCAGCATCAGGACAGGGGATGGAAACACCATATATTTT.

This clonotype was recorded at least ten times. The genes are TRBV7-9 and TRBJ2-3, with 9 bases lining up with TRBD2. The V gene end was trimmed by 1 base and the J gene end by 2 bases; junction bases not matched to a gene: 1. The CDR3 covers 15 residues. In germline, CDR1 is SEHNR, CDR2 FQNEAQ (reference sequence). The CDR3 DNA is TGTGCCAGCAGCTTAGGCGGGGGGGTCACAGATACGCAGTATTTT. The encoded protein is CASSLGGGVTDTQYF.